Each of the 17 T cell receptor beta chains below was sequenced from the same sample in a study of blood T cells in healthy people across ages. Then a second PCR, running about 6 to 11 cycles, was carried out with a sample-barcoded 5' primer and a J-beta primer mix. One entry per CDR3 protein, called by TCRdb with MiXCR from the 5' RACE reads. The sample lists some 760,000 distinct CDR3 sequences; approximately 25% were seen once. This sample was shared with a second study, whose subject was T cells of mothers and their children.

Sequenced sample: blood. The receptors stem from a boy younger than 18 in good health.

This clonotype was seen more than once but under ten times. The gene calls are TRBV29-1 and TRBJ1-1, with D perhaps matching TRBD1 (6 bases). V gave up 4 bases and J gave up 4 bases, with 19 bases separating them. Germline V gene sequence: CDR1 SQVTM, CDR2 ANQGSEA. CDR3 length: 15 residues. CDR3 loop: CSVAPTGYGSTEAFF. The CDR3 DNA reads TGCAGCGTTGCCCCTACAGGGTATGGGAGCACTGAAGCTTTCTTT.

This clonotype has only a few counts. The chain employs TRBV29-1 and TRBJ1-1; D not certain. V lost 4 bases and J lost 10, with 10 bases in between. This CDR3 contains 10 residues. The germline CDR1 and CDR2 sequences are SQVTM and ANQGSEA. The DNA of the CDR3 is TGCAGCGTTGCTCCTCTAGCAGCTTTCTTT. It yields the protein CSVAPLAAFF.

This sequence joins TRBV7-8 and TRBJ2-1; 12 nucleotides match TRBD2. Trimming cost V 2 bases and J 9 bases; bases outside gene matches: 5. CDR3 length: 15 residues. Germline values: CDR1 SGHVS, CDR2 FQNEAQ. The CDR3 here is CASSLTSGRLGEQFF. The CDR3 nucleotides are TGTGCCAGCAGCTTAACTAGCGGGAGGTTAGGTGAGCAGTTCTTC.

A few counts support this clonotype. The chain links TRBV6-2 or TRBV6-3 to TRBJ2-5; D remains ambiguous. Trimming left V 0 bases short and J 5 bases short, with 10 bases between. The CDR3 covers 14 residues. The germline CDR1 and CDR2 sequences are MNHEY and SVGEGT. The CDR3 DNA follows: TGTGCCAGCAGTTACTCGTGGTTGATGGAGACCCAGTACTTC. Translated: CASSYSWLMETQYF.

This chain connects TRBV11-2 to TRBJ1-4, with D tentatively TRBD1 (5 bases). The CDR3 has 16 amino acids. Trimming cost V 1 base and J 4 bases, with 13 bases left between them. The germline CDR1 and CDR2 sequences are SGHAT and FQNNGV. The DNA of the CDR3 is TGTGCCAGCAGCTTAGGGCGCAGGGTTAGTAATGAAAAACTGTTTTTT. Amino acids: CASSLGRRVSNEKLFF.

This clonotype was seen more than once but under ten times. The CDR3 sequence is CASSLGQARNTEAFF. In nucleotides, the CDR3 is TGTGCCAGCAGCTTGGGACAGGCACGGAACACTGAAGCTTTCTTT. The J gene is TRBJ1-1, the V gene TRBV5-6; a possible D gene is TRBD1 (6 bases). The ends were cut back, 0 bases at V and 1 base at J, with 10 bases in the middle. CDR1 and CDR2 (germline): SGHDT, YYEEEE. The CDR3 runs to 15 residues.

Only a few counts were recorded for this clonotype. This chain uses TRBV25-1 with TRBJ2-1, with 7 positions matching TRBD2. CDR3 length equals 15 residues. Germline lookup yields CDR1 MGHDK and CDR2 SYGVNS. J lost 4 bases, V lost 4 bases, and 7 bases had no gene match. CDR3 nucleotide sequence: TGTGCCAGCAGTGGAAAGCGGGGATCGTACAATGAGCAGTTCTTC. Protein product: CASSGKRGSYNEQFF.

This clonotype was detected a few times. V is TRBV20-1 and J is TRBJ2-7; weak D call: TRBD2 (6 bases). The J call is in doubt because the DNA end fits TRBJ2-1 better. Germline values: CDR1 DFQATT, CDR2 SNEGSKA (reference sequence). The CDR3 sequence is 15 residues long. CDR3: CSARAVSGSYNEQFF. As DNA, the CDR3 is TGCAGTGCTAGAGCGGTTAGCGGTTCCTACAATGAGCAGTTCTTC.

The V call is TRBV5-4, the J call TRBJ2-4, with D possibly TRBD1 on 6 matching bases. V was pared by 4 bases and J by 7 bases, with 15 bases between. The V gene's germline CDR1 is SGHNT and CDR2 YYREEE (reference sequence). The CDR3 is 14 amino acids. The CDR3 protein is CASSLRQDGNIQYF. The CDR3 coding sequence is TGTGCCAGCAGCCTACGACAGGATGGGAACATTCAGTACTTC. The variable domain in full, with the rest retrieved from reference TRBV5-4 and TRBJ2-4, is ETGVTQSPTHLIKTRGQQVTLRCSSQSGHNTVSWYQQALGQGPQFIFQYYREEENGRGNFPPRFSGLQFPNYSSELNVNALELDDSALYLCASSLRQDGNIQYFGAGTRLSVL.

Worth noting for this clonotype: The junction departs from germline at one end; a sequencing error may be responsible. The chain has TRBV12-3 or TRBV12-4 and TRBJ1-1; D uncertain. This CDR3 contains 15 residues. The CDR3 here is CASSPSSGQNTEASF. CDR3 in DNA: TGTGCTAGCAGTCCCTCCAGCGGGCAGAACACTGAAGCTTCCTTT.

Here the CDR3 DNA reads TGTGCCAGCAGCGCCTTTTTAGCGGGGCCTAATGAGCAGTTCTTC. Amino acid sequence: CASSAFLAGPNEQFF. The genes are TRBV9 and TRBJ2-1; 8 bases align to TRBD2. The CDR3 length is 15 residues. The germline V gene has CDR1 SGDLS and CDR2 YYNGEE. V was clipped by 3 bases and J by 7 bases; unmatched bases: 9.

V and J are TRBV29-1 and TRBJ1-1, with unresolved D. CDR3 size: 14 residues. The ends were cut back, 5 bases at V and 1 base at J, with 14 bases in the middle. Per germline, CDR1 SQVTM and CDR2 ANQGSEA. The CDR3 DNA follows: TGCAGCGTTTCCGCCAGGCTTACGAACACTGAAGCTTTCTTT. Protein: CSVSARLTNTEAFF.

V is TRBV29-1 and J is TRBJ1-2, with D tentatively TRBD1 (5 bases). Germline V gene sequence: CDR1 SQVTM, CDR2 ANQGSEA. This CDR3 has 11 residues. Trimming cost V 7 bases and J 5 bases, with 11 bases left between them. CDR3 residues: CSEDSGYGYTF. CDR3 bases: TGCAGCGAGGACTCAGGGTATGGCTACACCTTC.

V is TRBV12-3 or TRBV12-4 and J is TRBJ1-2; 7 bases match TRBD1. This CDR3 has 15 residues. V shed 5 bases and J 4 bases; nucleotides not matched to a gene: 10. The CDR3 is CASSGTVGPPYGYTF. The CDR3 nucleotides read TGTGCCAGCAGTGGGACAGTGGGGCCCCCCTATGGCTACACCTTC.

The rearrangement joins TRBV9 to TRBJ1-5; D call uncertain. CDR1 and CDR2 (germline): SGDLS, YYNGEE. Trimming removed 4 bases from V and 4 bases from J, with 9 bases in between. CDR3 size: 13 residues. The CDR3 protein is CASSSEGNQPQHF. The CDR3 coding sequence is TGTGCCAGCAGCTCGGAAGGGAATCAGCCCCAGCATTTT.

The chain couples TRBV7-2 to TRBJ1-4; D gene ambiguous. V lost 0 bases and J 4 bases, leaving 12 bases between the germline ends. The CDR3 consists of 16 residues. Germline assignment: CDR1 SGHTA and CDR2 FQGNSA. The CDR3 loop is CASSLAVGRDNEKLFF. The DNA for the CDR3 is TGTGCCAGCAGCTTAGCGGTAGGGCGTGATAATGAAAAACTGTTTTTT.

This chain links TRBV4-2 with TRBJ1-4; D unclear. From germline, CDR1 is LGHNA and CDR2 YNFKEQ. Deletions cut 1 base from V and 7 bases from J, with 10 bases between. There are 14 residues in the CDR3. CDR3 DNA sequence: TGTGCCAGCAGCCAAGGGGGAGTAAGTGAAAAACTGTTTTTT. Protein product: CASSQGGVSEKLFF.